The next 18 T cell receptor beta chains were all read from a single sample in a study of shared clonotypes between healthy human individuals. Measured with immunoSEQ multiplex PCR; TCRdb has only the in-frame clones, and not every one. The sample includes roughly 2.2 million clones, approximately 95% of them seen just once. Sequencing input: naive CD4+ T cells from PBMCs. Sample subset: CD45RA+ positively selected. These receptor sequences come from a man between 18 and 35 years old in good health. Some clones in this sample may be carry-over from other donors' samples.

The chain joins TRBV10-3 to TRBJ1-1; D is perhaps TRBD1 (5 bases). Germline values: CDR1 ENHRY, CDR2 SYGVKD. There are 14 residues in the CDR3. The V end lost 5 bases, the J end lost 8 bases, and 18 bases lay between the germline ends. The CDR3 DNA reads TGTGCCATCAGTCCCGGGACGTACAAGGGGGAAGCTTTCTTT. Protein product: CAISPGTYKGEAFF.

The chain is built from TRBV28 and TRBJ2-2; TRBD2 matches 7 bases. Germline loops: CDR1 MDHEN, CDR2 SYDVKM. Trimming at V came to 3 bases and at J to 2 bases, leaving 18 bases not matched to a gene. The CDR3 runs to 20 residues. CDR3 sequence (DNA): TGTGCCAGCAGTTTGATGGGGAGGGGCGGTGAGCGGTTTAACACCGGGGAGCTGTTTTTT. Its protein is CASSLMGRGGERFNTGELFF.

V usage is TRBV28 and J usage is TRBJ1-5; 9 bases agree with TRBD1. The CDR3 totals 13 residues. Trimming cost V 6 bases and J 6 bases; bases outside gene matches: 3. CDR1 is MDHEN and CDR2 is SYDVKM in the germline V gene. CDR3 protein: CASRDRGAQPQHF. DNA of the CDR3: TGTGCCAGCAGGGACAGGGGAGCTCAGCCCCAGCATTTT.

CDR3 region: CASIGILAPDTQYF. The CDR3 DNA is TGTGCCAGCATAGGGATCCTAGCTCCAGATACGCAGTATTTT. The gene calls are TRBV28 and TRBJ2-3, with TRBD2 as a possible D gene (5 bases). CDR1 and CDR2 (germline): MDHEN, SYDVKM. The CDR3 runs 14 residues. Trimming stripped 7 bases from V and 4 bases from J, with 15 bases between.

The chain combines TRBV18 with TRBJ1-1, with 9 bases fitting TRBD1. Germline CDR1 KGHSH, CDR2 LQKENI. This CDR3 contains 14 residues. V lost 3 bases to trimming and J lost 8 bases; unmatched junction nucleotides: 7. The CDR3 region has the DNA TGTGCCAGCTCACCGAAAGCCGGGACAGGGGAAGCTTTCTTT. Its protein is CASSPKAGTGEAFF.

The CDR3 spells CASSLRTSGNTIYF. The CDR3 DNA follows: TGTGCCAGCAGCTTACGGACCAGCGGAAACACCATATATTTT. The gene calls are TRBV5-4 and TRBJ1-3; D is uncertain. Germline loops: CDR1 SGHNT, CDR2 YYREEE (reference sequence). Trimming pared 2 bases from V and 4 bases from J, leaving 10 bases between. The CDR3 is 14 residues long.

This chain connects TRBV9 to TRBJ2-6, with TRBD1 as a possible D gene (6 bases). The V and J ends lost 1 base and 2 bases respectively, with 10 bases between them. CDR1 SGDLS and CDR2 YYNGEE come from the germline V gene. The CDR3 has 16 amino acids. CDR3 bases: TGTGCCAGCAGCGTACACAGGGTTGCTGGGGCCAACGTCCTGACTTTC. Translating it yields CASSVHRVAGANVLTF. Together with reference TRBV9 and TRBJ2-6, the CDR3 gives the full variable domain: DSGVTQTPKHLITATGQRVTLRCSPRSGDLSVYWYQQSLDQGLQFLIQYYNGEERAKGNILERFSAQQFPDLHSELNLSSLELGDSALYFCASSVHRVAGANVLTFGAGSRLTVL.

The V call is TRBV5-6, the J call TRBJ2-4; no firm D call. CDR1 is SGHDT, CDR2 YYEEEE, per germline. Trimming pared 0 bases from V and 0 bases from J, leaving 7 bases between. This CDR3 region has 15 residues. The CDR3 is CASSLGGLAKNIQYF. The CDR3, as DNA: TGTGCCAGCAGCTTGGGGGGATTAGCCAAAAACATTCAGTACTTC.

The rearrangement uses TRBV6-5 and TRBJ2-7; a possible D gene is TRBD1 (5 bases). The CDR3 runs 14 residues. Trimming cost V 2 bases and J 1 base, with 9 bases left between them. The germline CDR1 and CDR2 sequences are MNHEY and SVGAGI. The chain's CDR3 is CASSYRQKSYEQYF. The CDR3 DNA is TGTGCCAGCAGTTACCGACAGAAATCCTACGAGCAGTACTTC.

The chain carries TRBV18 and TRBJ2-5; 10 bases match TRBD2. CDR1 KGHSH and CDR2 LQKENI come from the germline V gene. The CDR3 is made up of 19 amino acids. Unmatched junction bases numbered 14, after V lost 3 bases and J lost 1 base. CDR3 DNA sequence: TGTGCCAGCTCACCCGCTACTGGTGCGAGCGGGAGGGCCCAAGAGACCCAGTACTTC. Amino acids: CASSPATGASGRAQETQYF.

The DNA of the CDR3 is TGTGCCAGCTCACCATCAAAAGGGGGGCTAGCCAAAACCGGGGAGCTGTTTTTT. Translated, it gives CASSPSKGGLAKTGELFF. V and J are TRBV18 and TRBJ2-2; tentatively, D is TRBD1 or TRBD2 (6 bases each). Germline loops: CDR1 KGHSH, CDR2 LQKENI. V lost 2 bases and J lost 5, with 21 bases in between. The CDR3 runs 18 residues. Complete variable domain (other parts from reference TRBV18 and TRBJ2-2): NAGVMQNPRHLVRRRGQEARLRCSPMKGHSHVYWYRQLPEEGLKFMVYLQKENIIDESGMPKERFSAEFPKEGPSILRIQQVVRGDSAAYFCASSPSKGGLAKTGELFFGEGSRLTVL.

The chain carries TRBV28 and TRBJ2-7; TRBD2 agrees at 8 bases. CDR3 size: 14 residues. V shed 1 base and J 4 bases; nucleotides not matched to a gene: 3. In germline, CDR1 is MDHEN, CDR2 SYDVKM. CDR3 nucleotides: TGTGCCAGCAGTTTATCGGCGGGGGGATACGAGCAGTACTTC. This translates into CASSLSAGGYEQYF.

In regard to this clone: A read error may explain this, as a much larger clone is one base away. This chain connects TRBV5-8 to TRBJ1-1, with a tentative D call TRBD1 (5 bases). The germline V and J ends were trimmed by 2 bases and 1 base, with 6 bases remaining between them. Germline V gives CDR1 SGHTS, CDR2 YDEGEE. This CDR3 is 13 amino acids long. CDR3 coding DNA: TGTGCCAGCAGCTTACAGGAGAACACTGAAGCTTTCTTT. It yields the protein CASSLQENTEAFF.

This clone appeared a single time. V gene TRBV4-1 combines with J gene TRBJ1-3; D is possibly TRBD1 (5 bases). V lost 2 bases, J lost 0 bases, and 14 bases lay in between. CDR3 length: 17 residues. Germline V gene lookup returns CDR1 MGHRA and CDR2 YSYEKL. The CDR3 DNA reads TGCGCCAGCAGCCAAACCCGGGACGGGAGCTCTGGAAACACCATATATTTT. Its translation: CASSQTRDGSSGNTIYF.

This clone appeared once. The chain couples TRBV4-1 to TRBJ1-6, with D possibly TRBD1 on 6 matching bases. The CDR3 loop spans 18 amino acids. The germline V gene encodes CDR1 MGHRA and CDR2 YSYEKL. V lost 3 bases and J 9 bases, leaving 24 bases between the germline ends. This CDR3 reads CASSQELPAGASGSPLHF. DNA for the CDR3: TGCGCCAGCAGCCAGGAACTCCCGGCGGGGGCCAGTGGTTCACCCCTCCACTTT.

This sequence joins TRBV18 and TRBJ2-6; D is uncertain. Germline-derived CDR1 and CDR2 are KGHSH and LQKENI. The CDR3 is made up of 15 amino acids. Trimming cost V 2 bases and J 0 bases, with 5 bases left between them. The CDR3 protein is CASSPTTSGANVLTF. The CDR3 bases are TGTGCCAGCTCACCAACGACCTCTGGGGCCAACGTCCTGACTTTC.

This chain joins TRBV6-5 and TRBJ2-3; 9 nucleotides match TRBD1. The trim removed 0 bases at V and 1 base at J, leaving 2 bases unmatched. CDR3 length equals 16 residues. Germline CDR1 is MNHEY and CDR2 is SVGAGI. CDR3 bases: TGTGCCAGCAGTTACTCACAGGGGGCGCGCACAGATACGCAGTATTTT. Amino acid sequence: CASSYSQGARTDTQYF.

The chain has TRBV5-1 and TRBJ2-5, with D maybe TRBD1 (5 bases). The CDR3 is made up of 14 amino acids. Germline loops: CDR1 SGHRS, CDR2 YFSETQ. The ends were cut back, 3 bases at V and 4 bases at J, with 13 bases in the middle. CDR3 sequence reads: CASSSITGPETQYF. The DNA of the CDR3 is TGCGCCAGCAGCTCGATTACAGGCCCAGAGACCCAGTACTTC.